A selection of T cell receptor beta chains follows, all from one sample in a study of T cell changes during pregnancy in multiple sclerosis. Only in-frame clones appear in the TCRdb table, and some are missing; sequencing was by immunoSEQ multiplex PCR. The data contain about 36,000 clones, 85% to 95% of them seen just once; the ten biggest clones take up 1.2%. Sequenced input: PBMCs (not recorded whether the cells were cultured). The receptors derive from a female donor with multiple sclerosis, enrolled in a pregnancy study. Both conserved end residues are part of each CDR3. D genes are given only for firm matches. The size entry is marked missing in some rows and otherwise reads once, few, many or a size class.

>TRBV4-1|TRBJ2-2|-|-
TGCGCCAGCAGCCAAAAGAACACCGGGGAGCTGTTTTTT
CASSQKNTGELFF
>TRBV19|TRBJ2-1|-|-
TGTGCCAGTAGTGACGCACTTAGCTCCTACAATGAGCAGTTCTTC
CASSDALSSYNEQFF
>TRBV6-1|TRBJ2-7|-|-
TGTGCCAGCAGTGAATTCTACGAGCAGTACTTC
CASSEFYEQYF
>TRBV6-1|TRBJ1-5|once|-
TGTGCCAGCAGTGAAGAGGCACAGGTGATCAATCAGCCCCAGCATTTT
CASSEEAQVINQPQHF
>TRBV30|TRBJ2-7|-|-
TGTGCCTGGAGAGGTAAAAGGTGGAACTACGAGCAGTACTTC
CAWRGKRWNYEQYF
>TRBV5-4|TRBJ1-4|-|TRBD1
TGTGCCAGCAGCGACGGGACAGGGGTAGGGGAAAAACTGTTTTTT
CASSDGTGVGEKLFF
>TRBV18|TRBJ1-3|-|-
TGTGCCAGCTCACCGGACAGAGGAAACACCATATATTTT
CASSPDRGNTIYF
>TRBV5-1|TRBJ1-2|-|-
TGCGCCAGCAGCTCTTCGGTGGGAAACTATGGCTACACCTTC
CASSSSVGNYGYTF
>TRBV19|TRBJ1-2|-|TRBD1
TGTGCCAGTGTGGGACAGGGGGCGCCCCGGGATGGCTACACCTTC
CASVGQGAPRDGYTF
>TRBV6-1|TRBJ1-1|-|TRBD1
TGTGCCAGCAGTGAAGAAAGGACAGGGAACACTGAAGCTTTCTTT
CASSEERTGNTEAFF
>TRBV2|TRBJ1-2|-|-
TGTGCCAGCAGTGATCAAACGAACTATGGCTACACCTTC
CASSDQTNYGYTF
>TRBV6-4|TRBJ2-2|-|TRBD1
TGTGCCAGCAGCGATGGGACAGGGAGCACCGGGGAGCTGTTTTTT
CASSDGTGSTGELFF
>TRBV7-9|TRBJ2-3|-|-
TGTGCCAGCAGCTTCTCCCCCGGGGCAGATACGCAGTATTTT
CASSFSPGADTQYF
>TRBV2|TRBJ2-1|-|TRBD1
TGTGCCAGCTTGAGGGACCGGGACAGGGGGCCCAATGAGCAGTTCTTC
CASLRDRDRGPNEQFF
>TRBV4-2|TRBJ2-7|-|-
TGTGCCAGCAGCCCCGTAGTAGCGGACTCCTACGAGCAGTACTTC
CASSPVVADSYEQYF
>TRBV5-4|TRBJ2-7|-|-
TGTGCCAGCAGCCCCGACGGAGCCTACGAGCAGTACTTC
CASSPDGAYEQYF
>TRBV27|TRBJ2-7|-|TRBD1
TGTGCCAGCGCTCGAGGGACAGGGATGGTGTCCTACGAGCAGTACTTC
CASARGTGMVSYEQYF
>TRBV7-2|TRBJ2-7|-|TRBD2
TGTGCCAGCAGCTGGACTAGCGCGTACGAGCAGTACTTC
CASSWTSAYEQYF
>TRBV5-6|TRBJ2-5|-|-
TGTGCCAGCAGCTTGGTGGGGGAGACCCAGTACTTC
CASSLVGETQYF
>TRBV19|TRBJ1-5|-|TRBD1
TGTGCCAGTAGCGCGGGACAGGGGTTTCAGCCCCAGCATTTT
CASSAGQGFQPQHF
>TRBV2|TRBJ2-7|-|-
TGTGCCAGCAGTCGGACCCGTTCCTACGAGCAGTACTTC
CASSRTRSYEQYF
>TRBV12-5|TRBJ1-1|-|-
TGTGCTAGTGGTTTGGTCTTGGGCAGGGGCCAAGAAGCTTTCTTT
CASGLVLGRGQEAFF
>TRBV7-9|TRBJ1-1|-|TRBD1
TGTGCCAGCAGCGTAGGACAGGGGGGCCCTGAAGCTTTCTTT
CASSVGQGGPEAFF
>TRBV30|TRBJ2-1|once|TRBD2
TGTGCCTGGAGTGGAGTGGGACTAGCGGGAATGGGGGGCAATGAGCAGTTCTTC
CAWSGVGLAGMGGNEQFF
>TRBV7-9|TRBJ1-5|-|-
TGTGCCAGCAGCTTTACAACTGGTCAGCCCCAGCATTTT
CASSFTTGQPQHF
>TRBV5-1|TRBJ2-1|-|-
TGCGCCAGCAGCATGGGAGTTTCGGACAATGAGCAGTTCTTC
CASSMGVSDNEQFF
>TRBV6-4|TRBJ2-3|-|-
TGTGCCAGCAGTGAAGATGGGGAGGCCGCAGATACGCAGTATTTT
CASSEDGEAADTQYF
>TRBV30|TRBJ1-1|-|-
TGTGCCTGGAGTAGTAGTAGCACTGAAGCTTTCTTT
CAWSSSSTEAFF
>TRBV5-1|TRBJ2-3|-|TRBD2
TGCGCCAGCAGCTTGTCAAGGGAGGGGACAGATACGCAGTATTTT
CASSLSREGTDTQYF
>TRBV4-3|TRBJ1-3|-|-
TGCGCCAGCAGCCAATCGGCGTCTGGAAACACCATATATTTT
CASSQSASGNTIYF
>TRBV7-2|TRBJ2-2|-|-
TGTGCCAGCAGCTTACTAGCGAACACCGGGGAGCTGTTTTTT
CASSLLANTGELFF
>TRBV10-2|TRBJ2-2|-|-
TGCGCCAGCAGTGAGTCAAGCGGTACGAACACCGGGGAGCTGTTTTTT
CASSESSGTNTGELFF
>TRBV11-2|TRBJ2-7|-|-
TGTGCCAGCAGCTTAGCTGGGTCCGAGCAGTACTTC
CASSLAGSEQYF
>TRBV5-1|TRBJ2-5|-|TRBD2
TGCGCCAGCGGCTACGGACTAGGGGAGACCCAGTACTTC
CASGYGLGETQYF
>TRBV5-1|TRBJ1-1|-|-
TGCGCCAGCAGGCCACAGGGCGCCTCGGAAGCTTTCTTT
CASRPQGASEAFF
>TRBV5-4|TRBJ1-2|once|TRBD1
TGTGCCAGCAGCCAAGGGACAGACTATGGCTACACCTTC
CASSQGTDYGYTF
>TRBV27|TRBJ2-1|-|TRBD1
TGTGCCAGCAGCACCCGGCGGACAGGGGGGGATGAGCAGTTCTTC
CASSTRRTGGDEQFF
>TRBV6-6|TRBJ2-3|-|-
TGTGCCAGCAGCCCGTCCCCGGATACGCAGTATTTT
CASSPSPDTQYF
>TRBV7-9|TRBJ2-5|-|TRBD2
TGTGCCAGCAGCTCGACCGAGAGACTAGCGGGAGGGCCAGAGACCCAGTACTTC
CASSSTERLAGGPETQYF
>TRBV4-1|TRBJ1-2|-|-
TGCGCCAGCAGCCAAGACGGCATGGGGGGCTGGGCTAACTATGGCTACACCTTC
CASSQDGMGGWANYGYTF
>TRBV19|TRBJ1-2|-|TRBD1
TGTGCCAGTAGTCCGTCTGGACAGGGGAATGGCTACACCTTC
CASSPSGQGNGYTF
>TRBV27|TRBJ1-2|-|-
TGTGCCAGCAGTTTATTACGGGCATCGGGCTATGGCTACACCTTC
CASSLLRASGYGYTF
>TRBV27|TRBJ2-4|-|TRBD1
TGTGCCAGTAGACAGGGGACCGTAGGCATTCAGTACTTC
CASRQGTVGIQYF